What follows are 4 T cell receptor beta chains derived from one specimen sequenced in a study of blood T cell repertoires in COVID-19 (dated by TCRdb to 2020 to 2021). The library was prepared using the immunoSEQ multiplex PCR assay. In TCRdb, the immuneACCESS table is reduced to in-frame sequences with V and J assigned. These tables do not hold every clone; where another copy was compared, an unresolved V gene accounts for under half, and the others remain unexplained. The sample table shows approximately 170,000 clones, and approximately 85% are seen once. Together, the top ten hold 6.9% of the sample. The source material was peripheral blood. The receptors derive from an elderly man with COVID-19, enrolled during active disease.

The genes are TRBV16 and TRBJ1-4; no firm D call. This CDR3 contains 13 residues. Trimming removed 6 bases at V and 8 bases at J, with 13 bases between. Germline CDR1 is KGHSY and CDR2 is FQNENV. This CDR3 reads CASRLSSGEKLFF. CDR3 nucleotides: TGTGCCAGCAGGCTCAGTTCGGGGGAAAAACTGTTTTTT. Together with reference TRBV16 and TRBJ1-4, the CDR3 gives the full variable domain: GEEVAQTPKHLVRGEGQKAKLYCAPIKGHSYVFWYQQVLKNEFKFLISFQNENVFDETGMPKERFSAKCLPNSPCSLEIQATKLEDSAVYFCASRLSSGEKLFFGSGTQLSVL.

J is TRBJ1-3 and V is TRBV14; D uncertain. V was trimmed by 4 bases and J by 0 bases, leaving 10 bases between them. The CDR3 consists of 15 residues. The germline V gene has CDR1 SGHDN and CDR2 FVKESK. In DNA form, the CDR3 reads TGTGCCAGCAGCCCTCAAGCCTTCTCTGGAAACACCATATATTTT. It specifies CASSPQAFSGNTIYF.

The chain has TRBV5-1 and TRBJ2-5; possible D gene TRBD2, 5 bases. Trimming took 0 bases from V and 4 from J, leaving 10 bases between them. The length of the CDR3 is 14 residues. Per the germline V gene, CDR1 is SGHRS and CDR2 is YFSETQ. The CDR3: CASSLEPSLETQYF. CDR3 nucleotide sequence: TGCGCCAGCAGCTTGGAACCTAGCCTAGAGACCCAGTACTTC.

The V gene is TRBV4-1, the J gene TRBJ1-4, with 9 bases fitting TRBD1. The germline V gene encodes CDR1 MGHRA and CDR2 YSYEKL. The CDR3 runs to 18 residues. After removal of 0 bases from V and 5 bases from J, the junction contained 10 bases not matched to a gene. CDR3: CASSQDVSGQGRNEKLFF. As DNA, the CDR3 is TGCGCCAGCAGCCAAGACGTTTCCGGACAGGGGAGAAATGAAAAACTGTTTTTT.